This record concerns one T cell receptor (beta chain) sequence. The antigen is unknown. With 60 Vbeta and 13 Jbeta primers, the PCR was carried out. The protocol was immunoSEQ multiplex PCR, while the TCRdb copy is restricted to in-frame clones and leaves out a portion. The data show more than 110,000 clones, about four fifths seen once. This record comes from a study of cytomegalovirus exposure and HLA in healthy donors. General observations from the study: It was reportedly the case that the classifier diagnosed cytomegalovirus status with high specificity and sensitivity. Later analysis indicated greater clonal expansion among HLA-associated TCR beta chains than among equally common other chains. According to a later analysis, donors in an Asian-associated ancestry cluster reportedly had fewer N-insertions than the 666-donor mean.

J lost 4 bases, V lost 6 bases, and 1 base had no gene match. Germline loops: CDR1 SNHLY, CDR2 FYNNEI. This CDR3 is built from 13 residues. The V and J genes are TRBV2 and TRBJ2-2, with TRBD1 matching over 8 bases. The clonotype was recovered from a man between 35 and 55 years old in good health and CMV-seropositive. The specimen was PBMCs. CDR3 nucleotides: TGTGCCAGCAGCACAGGGGGCACCGGGGAGCTGTTTTTT. This sequence encodes CASSTGGTGELFF.